This section outlines one T cell receptor (beta chain) sequence together with its context. What it binds is unknown. Expressed TCRB transcripts were sequenced after all isolated RNA was converted to cDNA. Profiling relied on immunoSEQ multiplex PCR, and the TCRdb table lists in-frame clones only, not all of them. The repertoire holds 360,000 or so clones, with roughly a fifth as singletons. V was clipped by 2 bases and J by 6 bases; unmatched bases: 6. This CDR3 region has 15 residues. CDR1 and CDR2 from the germline V gene are SGHNT and YYREEE (reference sequence). Every participating donor gave one draw, a heparinised blood sample averaging approximately 120 mL. These data are taken from a study of beta chain features in type 1 diabetes. General study results and limits: Because the template was cDNA, high-expressing cells might be over-represented. Any PCR bias toward short templates would affect both groups alike. Moderate yet significant TCRB CDR3 shortening was seen in Type 1 diabetes patients in all four CD4+ subsets.

The chain combines TRBV5-4 with TRBJ1-2; 11 bases agree with TRBD1. This clonotype was obtained from a woman aged 18 to 35 in good health. Material for sequencing was naive CD4+ T cells from blood. The CDR3, as DNA: TGTGCCAGCAGCTTAGGACAGGGGGCGCGAGATGGCTACACCTTC. Protein sequence: CASSLGQGARDGYTF. Looking up the rest from reference TRBV5-4 and TRBJ1-2 gives the full variable domain: ETGVTQSPTHLIKTRGQQVTLRCSSQSGHNTVSWYQQALGQGPQFIFQYYREEENGRGNFPPRFSGLQFPNYSSELNVNALELDDSALYLCASSLGQGARDGYTFGSGTRLTVV.